The source of this TCR beta chain is a study of T cell responses to AZD1222 COVID-19 vaccine. The V gene lost 3 bases and the J gene lost 4 bases, with 6 bases spanning the gap. The germline gives CDR1 KGHSH, CDR2 LQKENI. This CDR3 is built from 13 residues. Findings and caveats of the study: Two AZD1222 administrations were followed by greater Spike-specific TCR breadth and depth. With dominance at 160-218 and 743-854, vaccine-associated CD4 TCRs spanned spike.

Some clones are missing from TCRdb's copy, which holds only in-frame ones; the method was immunoSEQ multiplex PCR. The sample yields 100,000 to 150,000 clones, around 85% seen once. As concerns this clone: Its antigen is currently unknown.

Specimen: peripheral blood, collected 28 days after the second AZD1222 dose. The rearrangement joins TRBV18 to TRBJ1-4; no definite D call. This TCR was sampled from an adult who received the AZD1222 COVID-19 vaccine. Here the CDR3 reads CASSPGDNEKLFF. The CDR3 DNA is TGTGCCAGCTCACCCGGGGATAATGAAAAACTGTTTTTT. Full variable domain (remainder filled in from reference TRBV18 and TRBJ1-4): NAGVMQNPRHLVRRRGQEARLRCSPMKGHSHVYWYRQLPEEGLKFMVYLQKENIIDESGMPKERFSAEFPKEGPSILRIQQVVRGDSAAYFCASSPGDNEKLFFGSGTQLSVL.